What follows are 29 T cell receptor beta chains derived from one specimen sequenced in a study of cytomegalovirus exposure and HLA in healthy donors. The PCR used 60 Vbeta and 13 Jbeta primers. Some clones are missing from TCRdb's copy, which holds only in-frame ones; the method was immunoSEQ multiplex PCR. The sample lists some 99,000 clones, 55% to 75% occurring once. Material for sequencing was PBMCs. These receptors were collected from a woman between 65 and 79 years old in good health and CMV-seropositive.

The DNA of the CDR3 is TGTGCCTGGATCGGACAGATTAACACTGAAGCTTTCTTT. Amino acids: CAWIGQINTEAFF. The chain couples TRBV30 to TRBJ1-1; D is perhaps TRBD1 (6 bases). The germline V gene has CDR1 GTSNPN and CDR2 SVGIG (reference sequence). The CDR3 length is 13 residues. Trimming cost V 4 bases and J 2 bases, with 11 bases left between them.

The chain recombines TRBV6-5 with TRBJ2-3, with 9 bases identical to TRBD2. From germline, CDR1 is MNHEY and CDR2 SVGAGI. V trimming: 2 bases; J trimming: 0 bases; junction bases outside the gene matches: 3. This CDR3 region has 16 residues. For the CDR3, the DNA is TGTGCCAGCAGTTACCTAGCGGGGACCAGCACAGATACGCAGTATTTT. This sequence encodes CASSYLAGTSTDTQYF.

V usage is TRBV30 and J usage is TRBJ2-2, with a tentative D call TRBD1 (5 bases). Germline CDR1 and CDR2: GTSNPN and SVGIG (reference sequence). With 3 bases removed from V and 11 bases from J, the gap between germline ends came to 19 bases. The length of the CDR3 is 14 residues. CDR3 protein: CAWRWGRAGTELFF. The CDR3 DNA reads TGTGCCTGGAGGTGGGGCAGGGCCGGTACTGAGCTGTTTTTT.

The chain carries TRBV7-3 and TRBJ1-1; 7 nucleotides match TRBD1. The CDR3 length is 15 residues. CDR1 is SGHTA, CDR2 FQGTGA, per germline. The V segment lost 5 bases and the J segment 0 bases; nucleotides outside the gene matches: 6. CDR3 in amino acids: CASSRQGTMNTEAFF. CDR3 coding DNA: TGTGCCAGCAGCCGACAGGGTACCATGAACACTGAAGCTTTCTTT.

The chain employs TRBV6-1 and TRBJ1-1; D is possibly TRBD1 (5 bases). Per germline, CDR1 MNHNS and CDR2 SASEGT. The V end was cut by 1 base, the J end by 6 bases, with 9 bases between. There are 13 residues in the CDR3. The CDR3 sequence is CASSEEGIAEAFF. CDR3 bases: TGTGCCAGCAGTGAAGAGGGGATCGCTGAAGCTTTCTTT.

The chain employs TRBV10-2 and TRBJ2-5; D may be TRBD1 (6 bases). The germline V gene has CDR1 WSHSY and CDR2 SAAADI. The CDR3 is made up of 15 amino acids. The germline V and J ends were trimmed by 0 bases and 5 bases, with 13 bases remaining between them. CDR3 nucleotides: TGCGCCAGCAGTGAGTCCTCTAGGGGGTCGGAGACCCAGTACTTC. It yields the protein CASSESSRGSETQYF.

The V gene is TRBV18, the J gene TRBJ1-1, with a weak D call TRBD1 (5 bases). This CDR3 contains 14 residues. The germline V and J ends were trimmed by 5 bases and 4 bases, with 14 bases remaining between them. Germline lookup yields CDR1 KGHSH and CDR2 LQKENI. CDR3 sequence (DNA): TGTGCCAGCTCAAGAGTCCCCGGGGGCACTGAAGCTTTCTTT. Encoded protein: CASSRVPGGTEAFF.

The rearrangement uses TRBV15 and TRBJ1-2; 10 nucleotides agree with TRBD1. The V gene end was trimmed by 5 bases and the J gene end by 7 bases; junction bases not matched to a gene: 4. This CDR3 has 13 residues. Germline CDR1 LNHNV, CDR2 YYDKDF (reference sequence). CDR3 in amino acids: CATSLTGGLGYTF. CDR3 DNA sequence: TGTGCCACCAGCCTGACAGGGGGCCTTGGCTACACCTTC.

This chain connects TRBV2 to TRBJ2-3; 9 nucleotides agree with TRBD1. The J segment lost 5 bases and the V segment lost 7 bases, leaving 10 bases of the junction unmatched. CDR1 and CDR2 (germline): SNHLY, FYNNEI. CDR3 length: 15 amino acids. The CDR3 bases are TGTGCCAGCAAAAAGGGACAGGGATCAATAGATACGCAGTATTTT. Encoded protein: CASKKGQGSIDTQYF.

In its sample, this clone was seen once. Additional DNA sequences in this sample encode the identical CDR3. The CDR3 nucleotides are TGTGCCAGCAGCCGAACTAGCGGGGCCTACAATGAGCAGTTCTTC. This codes for CASSRTSGAYNEQFF. The chain uses TRBV7-2 and TRBJ2-1; 10 bases line up with TRBD2. The germline V gene has CDR1 SGHTA and CDR2 FQGNSA. The CDR3 contains 15 residues. V lost 5 bases to trimming and J lost 2 bases; unmatched junction nucleotides: 3. The full variable domain, with the rest looked up from reference TRBV7-2 and TRBJ2-1, is GAGVSQSPSNKVTEKGKDVELRCDPISGHTALYWYRQSLGQGLEFLIYFQGNSAPDKSGLPSDRFSAERTGGSVSTLTIQRTQQEDSAVYLCASSRTSGAYNEQFFGPGTRLTVL.

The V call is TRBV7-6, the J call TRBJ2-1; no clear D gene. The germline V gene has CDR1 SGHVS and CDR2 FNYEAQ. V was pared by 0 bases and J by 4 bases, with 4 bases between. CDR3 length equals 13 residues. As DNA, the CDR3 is TGTGCCAGCAGCTTAGCTCGGTACAATGAGCAGTTCTTC. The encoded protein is CASSLARYNEQFF. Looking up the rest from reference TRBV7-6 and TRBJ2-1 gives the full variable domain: GAGVSQSPRYKVTKRGQDVALRCDPISGHVSLYWYRQALGQGPEFLTYFNYEAQQDKSGLPNDRFSAERPEGSISTLTIQRTEQRDSAMYRCASSLARYNEQFFGPGTRLTVL.

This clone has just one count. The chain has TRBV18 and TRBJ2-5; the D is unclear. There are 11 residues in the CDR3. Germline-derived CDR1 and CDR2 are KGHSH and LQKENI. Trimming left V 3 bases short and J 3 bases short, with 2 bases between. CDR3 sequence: CASSPKETQYF. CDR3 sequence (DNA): TGTGCCAGCTCACCTAAAGAGACCCAGTACTTC.

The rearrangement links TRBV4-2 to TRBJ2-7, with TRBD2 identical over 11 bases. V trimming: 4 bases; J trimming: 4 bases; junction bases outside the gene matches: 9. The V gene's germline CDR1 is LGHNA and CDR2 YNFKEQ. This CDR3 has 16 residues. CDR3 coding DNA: TGTGCCAGCAGCCCCTCCCCTAGCGGGGGGATGTACGAGCAGTACTTC. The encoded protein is CASSPSPSGGMYEQYF.

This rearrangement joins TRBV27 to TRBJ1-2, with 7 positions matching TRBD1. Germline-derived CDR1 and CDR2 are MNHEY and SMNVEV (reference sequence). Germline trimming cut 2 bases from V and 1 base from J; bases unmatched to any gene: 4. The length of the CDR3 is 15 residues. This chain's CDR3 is CASSLSRGYNYGYTF. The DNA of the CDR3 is TGTGCCAGCAGTTTAAGCAGGGGGTATAACTATGGCTACACCTTC.

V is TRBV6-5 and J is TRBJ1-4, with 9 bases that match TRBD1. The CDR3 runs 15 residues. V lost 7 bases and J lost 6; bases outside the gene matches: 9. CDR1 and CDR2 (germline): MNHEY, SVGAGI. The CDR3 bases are TGTGCCAGCACCACCTCGGGACAGGGTTATGAAAAACTGTTTTTT. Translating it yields CASTTSGQGYEKLFF.

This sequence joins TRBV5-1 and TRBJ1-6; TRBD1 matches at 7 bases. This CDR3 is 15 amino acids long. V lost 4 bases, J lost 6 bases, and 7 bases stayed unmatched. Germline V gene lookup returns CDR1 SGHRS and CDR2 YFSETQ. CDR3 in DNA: TGCGCCAGCAGCATCCAGGGGGTAGCTAATTCACCCCTCCACTTT. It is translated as CASSIQGVANSPLHF.

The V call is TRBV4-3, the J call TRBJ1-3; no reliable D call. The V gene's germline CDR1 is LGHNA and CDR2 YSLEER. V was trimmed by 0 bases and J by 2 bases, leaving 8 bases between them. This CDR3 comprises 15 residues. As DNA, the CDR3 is TGCGCCAGCAGCCAAGAACCACAGACTGGAAACACCATATATTTT. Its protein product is CASSQEPQTGNTIYF.

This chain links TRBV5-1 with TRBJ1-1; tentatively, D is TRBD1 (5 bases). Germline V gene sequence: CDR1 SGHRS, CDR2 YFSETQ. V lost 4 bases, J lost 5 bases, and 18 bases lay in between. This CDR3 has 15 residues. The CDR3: CASSLAGDVGTEAFF. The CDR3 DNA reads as TGCGCCAGCAGCCTCGCGGGGGACGTGGGGACTGAAGCTTTCTTT.

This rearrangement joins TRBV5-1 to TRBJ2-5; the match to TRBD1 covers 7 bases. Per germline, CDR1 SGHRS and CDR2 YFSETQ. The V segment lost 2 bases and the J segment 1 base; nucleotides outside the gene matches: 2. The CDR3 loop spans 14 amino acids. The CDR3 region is CASSFGTAQETQYF. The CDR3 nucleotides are TGCGCCAGCAGCTTCGGGACAGCCCAAGAGACCCAGTACTTC.

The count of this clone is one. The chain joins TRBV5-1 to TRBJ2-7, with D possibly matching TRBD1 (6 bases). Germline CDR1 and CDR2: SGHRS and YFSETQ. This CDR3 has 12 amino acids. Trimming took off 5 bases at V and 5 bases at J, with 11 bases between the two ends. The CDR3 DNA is TGCGCCAGCAGTCAGAACAGGGACGAGCAGTACTTC. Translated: CASSQNRDEQYF.

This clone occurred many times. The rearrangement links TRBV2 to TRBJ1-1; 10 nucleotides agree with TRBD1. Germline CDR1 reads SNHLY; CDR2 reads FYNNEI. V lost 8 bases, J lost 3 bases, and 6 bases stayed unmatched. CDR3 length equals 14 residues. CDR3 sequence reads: CASSRTGGDTEAFF. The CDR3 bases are TGTGCCAGCTCTAGGACAGGGGGTGACACTGAAGCTTTCTTT.

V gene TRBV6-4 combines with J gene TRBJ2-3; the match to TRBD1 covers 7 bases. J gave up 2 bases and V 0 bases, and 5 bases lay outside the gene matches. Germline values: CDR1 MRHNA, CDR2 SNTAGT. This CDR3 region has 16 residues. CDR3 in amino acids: CASSDSKTGTTDTQYF. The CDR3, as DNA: TGTGCCAGCAGTGACTCAAAGACAGGGACCACAGATACGCAGTATTTT.

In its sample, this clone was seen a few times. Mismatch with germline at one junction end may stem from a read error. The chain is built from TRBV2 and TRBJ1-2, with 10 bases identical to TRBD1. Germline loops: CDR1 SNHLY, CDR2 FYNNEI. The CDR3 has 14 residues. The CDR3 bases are TGTGCCCGCAGGGGGACAGGGGTTATAGGTGGCTACACCTTC. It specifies CARRGTGVIGGYTF.

The DNA of the CDR3 is TGTGCCAGCAGCTCGACAGCTGTCGAGCTGTTTTTT. Amino acids: CASSSTAVELFF. The chain uses TRBV7-9 and TRBJ2-2; D might be TRBD1 (5 bases). Trimming took 4 bases from V and 11 from J, leaving 11 bases between them. This CDR3 contains 12 residues. Germline CDR1 SEHNR, CDR2 FQNEAQ (reference sequence). The full variable domain, rest sourced from reference TRBV7-9 and TRBJ2-2, is DTGVSQNPRHKITKRGQNVTFRCDPISEHNRLYWYRQTLGQGPEFLTYFQNEAQLEKSRLLSDRFSAERPKGSFSTLEIQRTEQGDSAMYLCASSSTAVELFFGEGSRLTVL.

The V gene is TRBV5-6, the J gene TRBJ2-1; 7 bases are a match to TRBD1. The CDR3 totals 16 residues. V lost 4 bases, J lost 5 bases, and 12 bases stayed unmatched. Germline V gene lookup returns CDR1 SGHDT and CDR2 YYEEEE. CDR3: CASSLQGGLNHNEQFF. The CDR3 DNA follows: TGTGCCAGCAGCCTACAAGGGGGCCTAAACCACAATGAGCAGTTCTTC.

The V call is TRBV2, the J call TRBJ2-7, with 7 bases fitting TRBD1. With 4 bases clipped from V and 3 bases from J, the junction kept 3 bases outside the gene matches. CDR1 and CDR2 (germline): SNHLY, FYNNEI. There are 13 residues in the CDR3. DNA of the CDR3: TGTGCCAGCAGTGCCGACAGGGTCTACGAGCAGTACTTC. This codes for CASSADRVYEQYF.

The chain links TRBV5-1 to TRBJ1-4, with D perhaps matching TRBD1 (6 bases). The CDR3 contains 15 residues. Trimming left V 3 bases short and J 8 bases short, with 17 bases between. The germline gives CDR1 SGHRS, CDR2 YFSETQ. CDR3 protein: CASSWGTPGGEKLFF. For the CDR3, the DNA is TGCGCCAGCAGCTGGGGGACCCCTGGGGGCGAAAAACTGTTTTTT.

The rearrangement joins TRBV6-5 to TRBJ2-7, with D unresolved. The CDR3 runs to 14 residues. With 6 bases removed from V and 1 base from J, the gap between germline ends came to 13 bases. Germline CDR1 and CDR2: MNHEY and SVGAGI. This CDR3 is CASSRSRTSYEQYF. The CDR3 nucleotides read TGTGCCAGCAGCCGAAGTCGTACTTCCTACGAGCAGTACTTC.

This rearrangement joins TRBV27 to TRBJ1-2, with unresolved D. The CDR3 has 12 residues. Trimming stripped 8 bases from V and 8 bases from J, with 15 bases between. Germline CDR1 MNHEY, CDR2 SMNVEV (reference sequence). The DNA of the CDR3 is TGTGCCAGCCGGGAGGGTTCGCGAGGCTACACCTTC. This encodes CASREGSRGYTF.